This TCR beta chain was recovered during a study of T-cell reconstitution after alpha-beta-depleted transplantation in children. For TCRbeta, the library was prepared with unique molecular identifiers. TCRdb re-called the PCR reads with MiXCR, one entry per CDR3 protein. The repertoire holds about 240,000 distinct CDR3 sequences, 20% to 30% seen once, with roughly 2.6% in the top ten. Germline V lookup: CDR1 MNHNS, CDR2 SASEGT. V lost 4 bases and J lost 2, with 9 bases in between. This CDR3 has 14 amino acids. In regard to this clonotype: A much bigger clone sits one base away, suggesting this may be a read error. Here the CDR3 omits its conserved ending phenylalanine or tryptophan, so a read error is the likely source.

The clonotype comes from a girl between 2 and 10 years old with Fanconi anemia, due to receive a stem cell transplant. This specimen consisted of PBMCs, obtained before TCRalphabeta/CD19-depleted stem cell transplant. J is TRBJ1-5 and V is TRBV6-1; D gene unclear. The CDR3 nucleotides are TGTGCCAGCAGTGGTGGGCTGGGCAATCAGCCCCAGCATTGT. This codes for CASSGGLGNQPQHC.